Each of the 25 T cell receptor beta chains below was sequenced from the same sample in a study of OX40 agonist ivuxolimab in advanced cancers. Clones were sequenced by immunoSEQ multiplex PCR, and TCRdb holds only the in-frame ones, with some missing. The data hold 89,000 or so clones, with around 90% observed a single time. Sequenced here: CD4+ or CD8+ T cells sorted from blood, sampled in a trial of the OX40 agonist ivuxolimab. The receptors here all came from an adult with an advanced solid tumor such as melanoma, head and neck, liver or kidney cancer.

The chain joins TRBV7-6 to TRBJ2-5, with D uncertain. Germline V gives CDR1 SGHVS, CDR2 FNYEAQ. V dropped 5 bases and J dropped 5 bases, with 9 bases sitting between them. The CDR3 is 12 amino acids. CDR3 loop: CASSLNRETQYF. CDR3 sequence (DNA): TGTGCCAGCAGCCTAAACCGGGAGACCCAGTACTTC. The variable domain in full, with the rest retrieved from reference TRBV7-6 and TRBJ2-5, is GAGVSQSPRYKVTKRGQDVALRCDPISGHVSLYWYRQALGQGPEFLTYFNYEAQQDKSGLPNDRFSAERPEGSISTLTIQRTEQRDSAMYRCASSLNRETQYFGPGTRLLVL.

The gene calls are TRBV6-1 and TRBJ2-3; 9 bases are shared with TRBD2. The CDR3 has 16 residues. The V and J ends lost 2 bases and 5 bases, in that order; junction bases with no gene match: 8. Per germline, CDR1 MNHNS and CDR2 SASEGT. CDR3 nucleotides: TGTGCCAGCAGTGAACTTGCGGGAGGGCGGGTAGATACGCAGTATTTT. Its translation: CASSELAGGRVDTQYF.

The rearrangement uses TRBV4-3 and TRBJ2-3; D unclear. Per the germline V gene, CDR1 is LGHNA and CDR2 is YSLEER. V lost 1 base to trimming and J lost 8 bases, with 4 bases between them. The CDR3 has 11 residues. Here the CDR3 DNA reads TGCGCCAGCAGCCAAGGCCGTACGCAGTATTTT. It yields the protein CASSQGRTQYF.

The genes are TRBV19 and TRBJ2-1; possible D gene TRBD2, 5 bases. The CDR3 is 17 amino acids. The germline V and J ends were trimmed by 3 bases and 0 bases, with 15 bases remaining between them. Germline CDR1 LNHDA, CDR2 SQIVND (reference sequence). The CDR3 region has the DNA TGTGCCAGTAGTATCCCGAACACGGGGAGCTCCTACAATGAGCAGTTCTTC. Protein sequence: CASSIPNTGSSYNEQFF.

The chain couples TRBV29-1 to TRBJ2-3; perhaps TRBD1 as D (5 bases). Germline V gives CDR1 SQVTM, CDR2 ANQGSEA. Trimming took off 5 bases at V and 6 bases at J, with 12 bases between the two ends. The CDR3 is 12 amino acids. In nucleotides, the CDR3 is TGCAGCGTTACTACAGGTGGGGATACGCAGTATTTT. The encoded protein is CSVTTGGDTQYF.

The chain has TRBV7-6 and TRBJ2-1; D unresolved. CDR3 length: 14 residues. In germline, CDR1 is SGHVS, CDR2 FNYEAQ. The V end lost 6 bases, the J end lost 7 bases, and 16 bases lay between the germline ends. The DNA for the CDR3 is TGTGCCAGCAGAAGTACGACGGCTAGTAATGAGCAGTTCTTC. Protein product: CASRSTTASNEQFF.

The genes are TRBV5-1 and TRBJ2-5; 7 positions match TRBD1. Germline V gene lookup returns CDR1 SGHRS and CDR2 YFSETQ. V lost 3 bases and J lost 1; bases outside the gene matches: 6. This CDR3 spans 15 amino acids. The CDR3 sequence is CASSWSGTAQETQYF. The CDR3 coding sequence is TGCGCCAGCAGCTGGTCCGGGACAGCCCAAGAGACCCAGTACTTC.

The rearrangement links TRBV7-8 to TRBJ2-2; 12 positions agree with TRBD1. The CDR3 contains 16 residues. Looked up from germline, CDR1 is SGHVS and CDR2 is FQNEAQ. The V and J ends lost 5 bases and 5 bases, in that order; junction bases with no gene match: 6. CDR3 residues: CASSPGTGGYTGELFF. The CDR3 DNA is TGTGCCAGCAGCCCGGGGACAGGGGGCTATACCGGGGAGCTGTTTTTT.

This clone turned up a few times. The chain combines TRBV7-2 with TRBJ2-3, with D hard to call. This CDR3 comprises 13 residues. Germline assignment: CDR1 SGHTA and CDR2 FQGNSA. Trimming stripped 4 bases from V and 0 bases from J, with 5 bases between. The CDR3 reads CASSSYSTDTQYF. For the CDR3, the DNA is TGTGCCAGCAGCTCCTACAGCACAGATACGCAGTATTTT.

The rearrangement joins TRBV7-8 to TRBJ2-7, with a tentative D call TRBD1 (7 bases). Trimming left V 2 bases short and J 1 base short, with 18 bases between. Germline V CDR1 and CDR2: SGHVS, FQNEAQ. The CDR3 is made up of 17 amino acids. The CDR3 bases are TGTGCCAGCAGCTTAAGACAGGGTCTAGCGTTATCCTACGAGCAGTACTTC. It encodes CASSLRQGLALSYEQYF.

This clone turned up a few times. CDR3 residues: CASSYQDRVRHEQFF. CDR3 bases: TGTGCCAGCAGTTACCAGGACAGGGTCCGGCATGAGCAGTTCTTC. The chain carries TRBV6-5 and TRBJ2-1; 8 bases are a match to TRBD1. Trimming at V came to 2 bases and at J to 8 bases, leaving 8 bases not matched to a gene. Germline CDR1 and CDR2: MNHEY and SVGAGI. There are 15 residues in the CDR3.

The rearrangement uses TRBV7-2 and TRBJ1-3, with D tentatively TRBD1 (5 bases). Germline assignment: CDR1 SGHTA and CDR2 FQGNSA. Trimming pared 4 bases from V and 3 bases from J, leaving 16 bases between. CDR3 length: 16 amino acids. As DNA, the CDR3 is TGTGCCAGCAGCTACGGGTCGGGGGGGAGTGGAAACACCATATATTTT. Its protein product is CASSYGSGGSGNTIYF. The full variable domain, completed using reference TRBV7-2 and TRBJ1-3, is GAGVSQSPSNKVTEKGKDVELRCDPISGHTALYWYRQSLGQGLEFLIYFQGNSAPDKSGLPSDRFSAERTGGSVSTLTIQRTQQEDSAVYLCASSYGSGGSGNTIYFGEGSWLTVV.

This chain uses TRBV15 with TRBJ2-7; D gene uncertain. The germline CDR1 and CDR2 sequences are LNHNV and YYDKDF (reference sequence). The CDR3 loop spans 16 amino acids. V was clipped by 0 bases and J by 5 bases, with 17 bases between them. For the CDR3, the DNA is TGTGCCACCAGCAGAGAGTTGACCGTTAGCCCCCACGAGCAGTACTTC. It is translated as CATSRELTVSPHEQYF.

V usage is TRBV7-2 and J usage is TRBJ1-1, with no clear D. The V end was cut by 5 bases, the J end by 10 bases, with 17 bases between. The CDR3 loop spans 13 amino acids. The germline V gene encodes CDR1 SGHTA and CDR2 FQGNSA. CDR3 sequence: CASSPMPAVVAFF. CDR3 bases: TGTGCCAGCAGCCCAATGCCGGCAGTAGTAGCTTTCTTT.

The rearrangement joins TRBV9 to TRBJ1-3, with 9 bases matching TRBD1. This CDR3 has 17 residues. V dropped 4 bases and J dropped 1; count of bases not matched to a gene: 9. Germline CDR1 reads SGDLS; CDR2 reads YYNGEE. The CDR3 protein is CASSFRTGARSGNTIYF. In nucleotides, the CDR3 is TGTGCCAGCAGCTTCCGGACAGGGGCAAGGTCTGGAAACACCATATATTTT.

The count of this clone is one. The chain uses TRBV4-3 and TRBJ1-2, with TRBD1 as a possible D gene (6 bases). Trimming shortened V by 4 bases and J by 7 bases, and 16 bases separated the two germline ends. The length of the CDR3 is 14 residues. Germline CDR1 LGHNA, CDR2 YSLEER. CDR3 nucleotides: TGCGCCAGCAGCCGAGGTGGGGGGCAGTTTGGCTACACCTTC. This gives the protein CASSRGGGQFGYTF.

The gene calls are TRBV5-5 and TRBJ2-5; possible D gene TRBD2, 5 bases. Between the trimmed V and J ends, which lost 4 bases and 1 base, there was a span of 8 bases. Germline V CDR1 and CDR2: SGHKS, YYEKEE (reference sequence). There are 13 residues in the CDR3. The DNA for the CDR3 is TGTGCCAGCAGCCGGGGATTCCAAGAGACCCAGTACTTC. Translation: CASSRGFQETQYF.

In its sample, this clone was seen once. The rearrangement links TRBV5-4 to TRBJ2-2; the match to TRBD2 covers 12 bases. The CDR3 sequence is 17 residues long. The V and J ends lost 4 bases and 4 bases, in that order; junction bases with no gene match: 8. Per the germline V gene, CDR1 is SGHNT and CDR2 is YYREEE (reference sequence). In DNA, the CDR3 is TGTGCCAGCAGCACGCCGGGACTAGCGGGTGTCACCGGGGAGCTGTTTTTT. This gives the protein CASSTPGLAGVTGELFF.

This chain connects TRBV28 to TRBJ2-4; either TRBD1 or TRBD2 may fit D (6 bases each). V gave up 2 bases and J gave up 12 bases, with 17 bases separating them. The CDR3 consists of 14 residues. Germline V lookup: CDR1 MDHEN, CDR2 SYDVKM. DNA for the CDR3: TGTGCCAGCAGTTTAATCTCGGGGGCGCCCCCTCAGTACTTC. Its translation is CASSLISGAPPQYF.

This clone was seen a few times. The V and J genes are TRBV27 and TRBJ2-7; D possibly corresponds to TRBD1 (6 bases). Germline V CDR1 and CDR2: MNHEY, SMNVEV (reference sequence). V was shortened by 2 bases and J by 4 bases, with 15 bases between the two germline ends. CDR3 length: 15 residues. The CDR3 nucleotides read TGTGCCAGCAGTTTAGGGGGCAGGGTGACGTACGAGCAGTACTTC. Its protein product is CASSLGGRVTYEQYF.

Here the CDR3 DNA reads TGCGCCAGCAGCCAAGCGGACTACCTCACAGATACGCAGTATTTT. It translates to CASSQADYLTDTQYF. The chain combines TRBV4-3 with TRBJ2-3, with D possibly matching TRBD2 (6 bases). Trimming cost V 1 base and J 2 bases, with 10 bases left between them. The length of the CDR3 is 15 residues. The germline CDR1 and CDR2 sequences are LGHNA and YSLEER.

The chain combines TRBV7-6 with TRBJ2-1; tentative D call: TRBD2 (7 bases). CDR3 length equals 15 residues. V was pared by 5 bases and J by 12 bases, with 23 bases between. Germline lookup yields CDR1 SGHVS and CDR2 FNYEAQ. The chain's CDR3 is CASSATGTKGVRQFF. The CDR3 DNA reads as TGTGCCAGCAGCGCTACCGGGACTAAGGGGGTTAGGCAGTTCTTC.

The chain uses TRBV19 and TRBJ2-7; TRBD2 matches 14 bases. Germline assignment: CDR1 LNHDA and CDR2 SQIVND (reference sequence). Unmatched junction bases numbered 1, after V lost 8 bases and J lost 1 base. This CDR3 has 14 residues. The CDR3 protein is CASRTSGRSYEQYF. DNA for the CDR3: TGTGCCAGTCGGACTAGCGGGAGGTCCTACGAGCAGTACTTC.

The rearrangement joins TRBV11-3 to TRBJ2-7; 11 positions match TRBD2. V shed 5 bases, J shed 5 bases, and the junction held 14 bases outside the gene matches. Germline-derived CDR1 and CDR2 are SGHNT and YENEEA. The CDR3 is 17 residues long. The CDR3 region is CASSPRSGRATVDEQYF. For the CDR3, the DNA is TGTGCCAGCAGCCCCCGTAGCGGGAGGGCCACGGTAGACGAGCAGTACTTC.

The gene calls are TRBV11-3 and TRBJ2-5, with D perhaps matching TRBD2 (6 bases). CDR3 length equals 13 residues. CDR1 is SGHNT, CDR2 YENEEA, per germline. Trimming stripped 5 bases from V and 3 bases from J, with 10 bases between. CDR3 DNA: TGTGCCAGCAGCCGGGGGTGGAAAGAGACCCAGTACTTC. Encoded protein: CASSRGWKETQYF.